The 7 T cell receptor beta chains reported below all come from one sample, sequenced in a study of OX40 agonist ivuxolimab in advanced cancers. Assay: immunoSEQ multiplex PCR; the TCRdb copy retains only in-frame clones and omits some. The sample lists 75,000 to 100,000 clones, approximately 80% occurring once. The sample was CD4+ or CD8+ T cells sorted from blood, taken in a trial of the OX40 agonist ivuxolimab. The receptors stem from an adult with an advanced solid tumor such as melanoma, head and neck, liver or kidney cancer.

This clone was detected only a few times. V usage is TRBV5-6 and J usage is TRBJ2-7; TRBD1 aligns across 7 bases. Germline CDR1 and CDR2: SGHDT and YYEEEE. There are 15 residues in the CDR3. With 0 bases clipped from V and 3 bases from J, the junction kept 6 bases outside the gene matches. CDR3 sequence reads: CASSLVGQEIYEQYF. CDR3 DNA sequence: TGTGCCAGCAGCTTGGTAGGACAGGAGATCTACGAGCAGTACTTC. Complete variable domain (other parts from reference TRBV5-6 and TRBJ2-7): DAGVTQSPTHLIKTRGQQVTLRCSPKSGHDTVSWYQQALGQGPQFIFQYYEEEERQRGNFPDRFSGHQFPNYSSELNVNALLLGDSALYLCASSLVGQEIYEQYFGPGTRLTVT.

The gene calls are TRBV10-3 and TRBJ2-1; 8 nucleotides align to TRBD2. V lost 4 bases to trimming and J lost 10 bases; unmatched junction nucleotides: 12. Germline lookup yields CDR1 ENHRY and CDR2 SYGVKD. This CDR3 has 15 residues. For the CDR3, the DNA is TGTGCCATCAGTGTGGCCAGCGGGGGCCAGGGGGAGCAGTTCTTC. It yields the protein CAISVASGGQGEQFF.

Concerning this clone itself: Within the sample, other DNA sequences also encode this same CDR3. The chain has TRBV29-1 and TRBJ2-7; D ambiguous. The CDR3 runs 11 residues. Germline V gene sequence: CDR1 SQVTM, CDR2 ANQGSEA. V was pared by 4 bases and J by 0 bases, with 4 bases between. The CDR3 region is CSVGDSYEQYF. The DNA for the CDR3 is TGCAGCGTTGGCGACTCCTACGAGCAGTACTTC.

This chain uses TRBV10-2 with TRBJ1-5, with D possibly matching TRBD1 (5 bases). Germline CDR1 and CDR2: WSHSY and SAAADI. The CDR3 length is 14 residues. V lost 4 bases and J 4 bases, leaving 11 bases between the germline ends. CDR3 in amino acids: CASSGGLGNQPQHF. The DNA of the CDR3 is TGCGCCAGCAGTGGGGGACTAGGGAATCAGCCCCAGCATTTT.

V usage is TRBV7-3 and J usage is TRBJ2-1, with D possibly TRBD1 on 6 matching bases. The CDR3 runs to 14 residues. Trimming removed 5 bases from V and 2 bases from J, with 10 bases in between. Germline values: CDR1 SGHTA, CDR2 FQGTGA. The chain's CDR3 is CASSPGATYNEQFF. The CDR3 bases are TGTGCCAGCAGCCCAGGGGCCACCTACAATGAGCAGTTCTTC.

The chain employs TRBV6-1 and TRBJ2-2, with 10 bases lining up with TRBD1. The CDR3 loop spans 15 amino acids. V shed 3 bases, J shed 3 bases, and the junction held 1 base outside the gene matches. From germline, CDR1 is MNHNS and CDR2 SASEGT. CDR3 in amino acids: CASSEGQGYTGELFF. CDR3 in DNA: TGTGCCAGCAGTGAGGGACAGGGGTACACCGGGGAGCTGTTTTTT.

The chain has TRBV7-6 and TRBJ2-7; no reliable D call. The ends were cut back, 1 base at V and 6 bases at J, with 7 bases in the middle. In germline, CDR1 is SGHVS, CDR2 FNYEAQ. This CDR3 has 12 amino acids. The DNA of the CDR3 is TGTGCCAGCAGCTTAGACCCAATCGAGCAGTACTTC. Its protein is CASSLDPIEQYF.